Below, 11 T cell receptor beta chains from the same sample are listed, as sequenced in a study of beta chain features in type 1 diabetes. The study reverse transcribed the entire isolated RNA, so it sequenced expressed TCRB transcripts. The repertoire was sequenced with immunoSEQ multiplex PCR; TCRdb's copy has only in-frame clones and lacks some. This table holds 300,000 to 400,000 clones, approximately 8% found once. Input material: central memory CD4+ T cells from blood. The receptors stem from a young woman in good health.

The table lists this clone with a few counts. This chain joins TRBV7-9 and TRBJ2-3; D is unclear. V was trimmed by 1 base and J by 0 bases, leaving 5 bases between them. Germline V CDR1 and CDR2: SEHNR, FQNEAQ (reference sequence). This CDR3 has 14 amino acids. CDR3 sequence (DNA): TGTGCCAGCAGCTTAGTATTCAGCACAGATACGCAGTATTTT. This sequence encodes CASSLVFSTDTQYF.

This clone has just a few counts. The genes are TRBV28 and TRBJ2-7; perhaps TRBD1 as D (5 bases). V lost 3 bases, J lost 2 bases, and 8 bases lay in between. The CDR3 covers 13 residues. Per germline, CDR1 MDHEN and CDR2 SYDVKM. The CDR3 loop reads CASSLTDPYEQYF. The CDR3, as DNA: TGTGCCAGCAGTTTGACAGACCCCTACGAGCAGTACTTC.

The chain combines TRBV23-1 with TRBJ2-5; D possibly matches TRBD1 or TRBD2 (6 bases each). The last part of the DNA fits TRBJ2-7 better; the J call may be wrong. TRBV23-1 is filed as an ORF, its function uncertain. This CDR3 comprises 15 residues. This chain's CDR3 is CASSHSPQGRYEQYF. CDR3 DNA sequence: TGCGCCAGCAGTCATAGTCCGCAGGGGAGGTACGAGCAGTACTTC.

This clone was found a few times. The rearrangement uses TRBV18 and TRBJ2-3; D is ambiguous. The CDR3 is 14 amino acids. The germline CDR1 and CDR2 sequences are KGHSH and LQKENI. V was shortened by 3 bases and J by 1 base, with 8 bases between the two germline ends. CDR3 sequence (DNA): TGTGCCAGCTCACCCCTTGGCGGCACAGATACGCAGTATTTT. This gives the protein CASSPLGGTDTQYF. The full variable domain, with the rest looked up from reference TRBV18 and TRBJ2-3, is NAGVMQNPRHLVRRRGQEARLRCSPMKGHSHVYWYRQLPEEGLKFMVYLQKENIIDESGMPKERFSAEFPKEGPSILRIQQVVRGDSAAYFCASSPLGGTDTQYFGPGTRLTVL.

At least ten counts were recorded for this clone. The V and J genes are TRBV19 and TRBJ2-1, with TRBD1 identical over 8 bases. This CDR3 region has 16 residues. J gave up 13 bases and V 7 bases, and 21 bases lay outside the gene matches. The germline CDR1 and CDR2 sequences are LNHDA and SQIVND (reference sequence). The CDR3 reads CASNFGTGGATSGQFF. CDR3 nucleotides: TGTGCCAGTAATTTTGGGACAGGTGGTGCCACGTCTGGTCAGTTCTTC.

This clone was counted between two and nine times. The chain links TRBV29-1 to TRBJ2-1; a possible D gene is TRBD1 (6 bases). The CDR3 loop spans 11 amino acids. V shed 8 bases and J shed 6 bases, with 11 bases lying between them. Looked up from germline, CDR1 is SQVTM and CDR2 is ANQGSEA. The CDR3 sequence is CSCDRSNEQFF. CDR3 nucleotides: TGCAGCTGCGACAGGAGCAATGAGCAGTTCTTC.

The V call is TRBV5-1, the J call TRBJ2-1; 9 bases are a match to TRBD2. Germline CDR1 reads SGHRS; CDR2 reads YFSETQ. The CDR3 covers 16 residues. J was trimmed by 6 bases and V by 4 bases; bases with no gene match: 11. The CDR3 DNA follows: TGCGCCAGCAGCGGTACCGGGACTAGCTTAGTCAATGAGCAGTTCTTC. Its protein product is CASSGTGTSLVNEQFF. The complete variable domain, with remaining parts taken from reference TRBV5-1 and TRBJ2-1, reads KAGVTQTPRYLIKTRGQQVTLSCSPISGHRSVSWYQQTPGQGLQFLFEYFSETQRNKGNFPGRFSGRQFSNSRSEMNVSTLELGDSALYLCASSGTGTSLVNEQFFGPGTRLTVL.

The chain couples TRBV10-3 to TRBJ1-2, with 9 bases that match TRBD1. The CDR3 spans 12 residues. V dropped 10 bases and J dropped 9; count of bases not matched to a gene: 9. Looked up from germline, CDR1 is ENHRY and CDR2 is SYGVKD. CDR3 sequence: CASTGTGYSYTF. CDR3 nucleotides: TGTGCCAGCACCGGGACAGGGTATAGCTACACCTTC.

This rearrangement joins TRBV5-4 to TRBJ2-7; a possible D gene is TRBD1 (5 bases). The V end lost 4 bases, the J end lost 3 bases, and 17 bases lay between the germline ends. Per germline, CDR1 SGHNT and CDR2 YYREEE (reference sequence). The CDR3 runs to 15 residues. As DNA, the CDR3 is TGTGCCAGCAGCAGGAACCCCAGGGCTCTCTACGAGCAGTACTTC. It codes for CASSRNPRALYEQYF.

This chain connects TRBV5-1 to TRBJ2-7; possibly TRBD2 for D (5 bases). Germline V gives CDR1 SGHRS, CDR2 YFSETQ. Deletions cut 4 bases from V and 0 bases from J, with 17 bases between. The CDR3 is 16 residues long. CDR3 nucleotide sequence: TGCGCCAGCAGCCCCCACGGGGTCACGAGCTCCTACGAGCAGTACTTC. This gives the protein CASSPHGVTSSYEQYF. The whole variable domain, filled in from reference TRBV5-1 and TRBJ2-7, reads KAGVTQTPRYLIKTRGQQVTLSCSPISGHRSVSWYQQTPGQGLQFLFEYFSETQRNKGNFPGRFSGRQFSNSRSEMNVSTLELGDSALYLCASSPHGVTSSYEQYFGPGTRLTVT.

V is TRBV15 and J is TRBJ1-4; D ambiguous. Trimming left V 1 base short and J 2 bases short, with 8 bases between. This CDR3 comprises 15 residues. CDR1 is LNHNV and CDR2 is YYDKDF in the germline V gene (reference sequence). CDR3 region: CATSRGPGTNEKLFF. The DNA of the CDR3 is TGTGCCACCAGCAGAGGCCCGGGGACTAATGAAAAACTGTTTTTT.